Each of the 2 T cell receptor beta chains below was sequenced from the same sample in a study of blood T cell repertoires in COVID-19. Clones were read by immunoSEQ multiplex PCR, and TCRdb kept only the in-frame ones, dropping some. The sample includes more than 120,000 clones, roughly 81% seen only once; the top ten take roughly 2.7%. Sample: peripheral blood. These receptors originate from a human donor with acute or convalescent COVID-19. The donor label of this sample is uncertain.

Only a few counts were recorded for this clone. The rearrangement links TRBV6-5 to TRBJ1-2; TRBD1 matches at 9 bases. The germline gives CDR1 MNHEY, CDR2 SVGAGI. The V gene end was trimmed by 8 bases and the J gene end by 5 bases; junction bases not matched to a gene: 6. This CDR3 is 13 amino acids long. This CDR3 is CASRPGTGYGYTF. The CDR3 coding sequence is TGTGCCAGCCGTCCCGGGACAGGGTATGGCTACACCTTC.

This clone is a singleton in its sample. The chain is built from TRBV11-3 and TRBJ2-2; TRBD1 agrees at 7 bases. V was pared by 4 bases and J by 6 bases, with 8 bases of the junction left unmatched. Germline assignment: CDR1 SGHNT and CDR2 YENEEA. The CDR3 is 15 residues long. The chain's CDR3 is CASSSGTVKAGELFF. The CDR3, as DNA: TGTGCCAGCAGCTCCGGGACAGTAAAAGCCGGGGAGCTGTTTTTT.